The subject of this entry is one TCR beta chain. This entry comes from a study of shared clonotypes between healthy human individuals. Several immunoSEQ plates held equal portions of the genomic DNA taken from each subset. Sorted-subset replicate PCRs used approximately 200 ng of genomic DNA. This amount corresponded to about 30,000 T cell genomes. The table came from immunoSEQ multiplex PCR; TCRdb's copy has only in-frame clones and leaves some out. The table has over a million clones, around 74% seen once. Sequenced material: memory CD4+ T cells sorted from blood. Subset indicated: CD45RA-negative fraction. This TCR came from a man in his late teens or twenties in good health.

In nucleotides, the CDR3 is TGTGCCAGCAGCTTCGGGCTAGCTTCAGATACGCAGTATTTT. This encodes CASSFGLASDTQYF. This rearrangement joins TRBV7-2 to TRBJ2-3; tentatively, D is TRBD2 (5 bases). Trimming pared 3 bases from V and 4 bases from J, leaving 11 bases between. Germline loops: CDR1 SGHTA, CDR2 FQGNSA. The CDR3 extends over 14 amino acids.